This record covers a single TCR beta chain. The antigen is unknown. This entry comes from a study of T cells after yellow fever vaccination. Overall study results and limits: Clones from primary vaccination mostly reappeared after the booster (around 96% CD4, around 90% CD8). Just a small share of clonotypes turned up in the CD4 compartment as well as the CD8 compartment.

Each CDR3 protein is one row after TCRdb ran MiXCR on the 5' RACE reads. The sample lists about 340,000 distinct CDR3 sequences; approximately 3.9% were seen once. This CDR3 comprises 16 residues. The V and J ends lost 4 bases and 4 bases, in that order; junction bases with no gene match: 10. CDR1 and CDR2 from the germline V gene are SGHDT and YYEEEE. The chain recombines TRBV5-6 with TRBJ2-3; TRBD2 matches 9 bases. The TCR originated in a man between 18 and 35 years old who received the YFV17D yellow fever vaccine. The specimen comprised PBMCs, sampled 5 days after the yellow fever booster vaccination. The CDR3, as DNA: TGTGCCAGCAGCCGACAGGGCGGGGGGGCAGCAGATACGCAGTATTTT. It codes for CASSRQGGGAADTQYF.